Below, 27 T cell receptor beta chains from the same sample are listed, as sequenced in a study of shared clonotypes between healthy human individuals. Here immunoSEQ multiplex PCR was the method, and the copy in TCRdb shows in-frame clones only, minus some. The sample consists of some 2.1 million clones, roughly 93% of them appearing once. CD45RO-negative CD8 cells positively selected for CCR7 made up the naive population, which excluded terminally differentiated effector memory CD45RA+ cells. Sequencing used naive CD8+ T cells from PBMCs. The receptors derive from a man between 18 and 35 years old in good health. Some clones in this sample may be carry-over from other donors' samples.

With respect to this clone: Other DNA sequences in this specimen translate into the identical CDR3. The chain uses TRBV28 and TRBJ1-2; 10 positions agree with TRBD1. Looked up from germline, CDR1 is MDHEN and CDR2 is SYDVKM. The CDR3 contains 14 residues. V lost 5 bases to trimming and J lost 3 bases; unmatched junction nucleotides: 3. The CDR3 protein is CASSRTGGDYGYTF. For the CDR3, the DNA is TGTGCCAGCAGTCGGACAGGGGGGGACTATGGCTACACCTTC.

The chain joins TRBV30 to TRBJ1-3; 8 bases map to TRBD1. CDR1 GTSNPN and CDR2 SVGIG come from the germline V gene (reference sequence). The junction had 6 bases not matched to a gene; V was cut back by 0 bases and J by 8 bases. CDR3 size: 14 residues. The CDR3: CAWSVMGQAHTIYF. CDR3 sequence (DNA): TGTGCCTGGAGTGTGATGGGACAGGCACACACCATATATTTT. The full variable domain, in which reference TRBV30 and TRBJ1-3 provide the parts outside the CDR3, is SQTIHQWPATLVQPVGSPLSLECTVEGTSNPNLYWYRQAAGRGLQLLFYSVGIGQISSEVPQNLSASRPQDRQFILSSKKLLLSDSGFYLCAWSVMGQAHTIYFGEGSWLTVV.

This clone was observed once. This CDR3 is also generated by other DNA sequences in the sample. The DNA of the CDR3 is TGTGCCAGCAGTCTCCGACAGTACAATCAGCCCCAGCATTTT. Translated: CASSLRQYNQPQHF. The rearrangement joins TRBV27 to TRBJ1-5, with a tentative D call TRBD1 (5 bases). The CDR3 spans 14 residues. Trimming left V 5 bases short and J 3 bases short, with 11 bases between. Germline lookup yields CDR1 MNHEY and CDR2 SMNVEV (reference sequence).

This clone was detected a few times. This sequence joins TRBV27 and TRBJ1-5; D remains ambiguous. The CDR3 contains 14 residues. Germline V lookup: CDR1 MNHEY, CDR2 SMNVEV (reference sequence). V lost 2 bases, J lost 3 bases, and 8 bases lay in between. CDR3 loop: CASSLGDANQPQHF. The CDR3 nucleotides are TGTGCCAGCAGTTTAGGAGACGCCAATCAGCCCCAGCATTTT.

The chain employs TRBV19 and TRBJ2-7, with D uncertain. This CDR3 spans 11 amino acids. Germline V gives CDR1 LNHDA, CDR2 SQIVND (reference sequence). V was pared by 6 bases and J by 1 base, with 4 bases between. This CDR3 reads CASSESYEQYF. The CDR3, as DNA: TGTGCCAGTAGCGAATCCTACGAGCAGTACTTC.

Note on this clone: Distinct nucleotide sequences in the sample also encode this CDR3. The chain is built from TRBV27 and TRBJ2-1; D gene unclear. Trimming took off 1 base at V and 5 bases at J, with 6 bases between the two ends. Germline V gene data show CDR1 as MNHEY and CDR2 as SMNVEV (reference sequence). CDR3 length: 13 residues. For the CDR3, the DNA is TGTGCCAGCAGTTTATTCAGAAACAATGAGCAGTTCTTC. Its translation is CASSLFRNNEQFF.

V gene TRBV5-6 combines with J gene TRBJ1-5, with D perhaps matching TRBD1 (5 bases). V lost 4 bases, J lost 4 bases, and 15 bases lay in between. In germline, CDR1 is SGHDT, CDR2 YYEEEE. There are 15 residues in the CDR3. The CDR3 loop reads CASSLTRGPNQPQHF. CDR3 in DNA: TGTGCCAGCAGCCTTACTCGGGGCCCGAATCAGCCCCAGCATTTT.

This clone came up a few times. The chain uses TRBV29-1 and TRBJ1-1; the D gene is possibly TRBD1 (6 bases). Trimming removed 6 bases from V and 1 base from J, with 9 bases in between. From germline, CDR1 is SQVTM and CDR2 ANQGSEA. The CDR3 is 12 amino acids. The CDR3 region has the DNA TGCAGCGTAACGGACAGGAACACTGAAGCTTTCTTT. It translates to CSVTDRNTEAFF.

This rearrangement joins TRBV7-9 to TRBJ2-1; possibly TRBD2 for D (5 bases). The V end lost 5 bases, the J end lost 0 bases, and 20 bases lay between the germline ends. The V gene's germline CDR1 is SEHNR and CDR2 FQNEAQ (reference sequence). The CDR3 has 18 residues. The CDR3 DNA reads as TGTGCCAGCAGCCCAGAGAGTCGGCGGGTGAGCTCCTACAATGAGCAGTTCTTC. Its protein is CASSPESRRVSSYNEQFF.

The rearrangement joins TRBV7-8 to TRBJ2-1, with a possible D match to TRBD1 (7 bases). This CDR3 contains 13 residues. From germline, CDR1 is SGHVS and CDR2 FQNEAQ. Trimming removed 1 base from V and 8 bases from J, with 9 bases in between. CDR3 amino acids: CASSLGRGDEQFF. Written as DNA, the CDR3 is TGTGCCAGCAGCTTAGGCAGGGGGGATGAGCAGTTCTTC.

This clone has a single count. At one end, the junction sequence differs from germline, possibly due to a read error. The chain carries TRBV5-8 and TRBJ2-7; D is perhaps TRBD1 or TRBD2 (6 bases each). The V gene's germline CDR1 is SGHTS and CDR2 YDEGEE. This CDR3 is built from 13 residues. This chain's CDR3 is CASSSPGGLKPVF. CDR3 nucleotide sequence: TGTGCCAGCAGCTCCCCCGGGGGCCTCAAACCCGTCTTC.

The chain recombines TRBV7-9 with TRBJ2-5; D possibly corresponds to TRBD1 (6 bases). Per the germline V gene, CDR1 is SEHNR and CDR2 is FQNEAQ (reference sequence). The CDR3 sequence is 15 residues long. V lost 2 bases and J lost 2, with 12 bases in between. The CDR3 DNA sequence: TGTGCCAGCAGCTTAAGGGGGATACAACAAGAGACCCAGTACTTC. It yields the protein CASSLRGIQQETQYF.

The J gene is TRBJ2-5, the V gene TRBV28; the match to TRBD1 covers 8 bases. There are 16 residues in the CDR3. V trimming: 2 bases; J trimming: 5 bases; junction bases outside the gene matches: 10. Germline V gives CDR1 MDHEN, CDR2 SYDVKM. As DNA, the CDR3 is TGTGCCAGCAGTTTAGGCTTCAGGGGGCTGGAGGAGACCCAGTACTTC. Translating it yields CASSLGFRGLEETQYF.

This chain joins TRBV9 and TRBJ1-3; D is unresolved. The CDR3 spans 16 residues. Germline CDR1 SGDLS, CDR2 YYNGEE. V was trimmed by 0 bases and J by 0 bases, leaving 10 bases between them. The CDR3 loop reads CASSVGLQPSGNTIYF. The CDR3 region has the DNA TGTGCCAGCAGCGTAGGCCTACAGCCCTCTGGAAACACCATATATTTT. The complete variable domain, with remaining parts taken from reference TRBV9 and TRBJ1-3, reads DSGVTQTPKHLITATGQRVTLRCSPRSGDLSVYWYQQSLDQGLQFLIQYYNGEERAKGNILERFSAQQFPDLHSELNLSSLELGDSALYFCASSVGLQPSGNTIYFGEGSWLTVV.

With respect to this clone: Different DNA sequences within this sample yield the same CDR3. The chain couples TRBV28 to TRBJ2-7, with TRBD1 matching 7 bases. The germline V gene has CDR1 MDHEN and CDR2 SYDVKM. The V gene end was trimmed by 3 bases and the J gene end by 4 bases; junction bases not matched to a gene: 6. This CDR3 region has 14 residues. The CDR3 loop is CASSLGTALYEQYF. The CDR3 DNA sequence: TGTGCCAGCAGTTTGGGGACAGCCTTGTACGAGCAGTACTTC.

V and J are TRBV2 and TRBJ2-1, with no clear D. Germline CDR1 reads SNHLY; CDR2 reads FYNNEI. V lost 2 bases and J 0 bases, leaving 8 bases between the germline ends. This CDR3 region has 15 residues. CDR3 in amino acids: CASSEMAVSYNEQFF. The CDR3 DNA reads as TGTGCCAGCAGTGAAATGGCTGTCTCCTACAATGAGCAGTTCTTC. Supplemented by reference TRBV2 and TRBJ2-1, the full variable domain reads EPEVTQTPSHQVTQMGQEVILRCVPISNHLYFYWYRQILGQKVEFLVSFYNNEISEKSEIFDDQFSVERPDGSNFTLKIRSTKLEDSAMYFCASSEMAVSYNEQFFGPGTRLTVL.

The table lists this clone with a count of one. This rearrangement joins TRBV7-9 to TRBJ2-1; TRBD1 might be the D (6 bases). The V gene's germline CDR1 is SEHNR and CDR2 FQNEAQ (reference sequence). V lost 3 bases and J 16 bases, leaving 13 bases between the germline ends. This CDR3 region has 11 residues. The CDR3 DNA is TGTGCCAGCAGCTTCCAGGGGCAGGGATTCTTC. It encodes CASSFQGQGFF.

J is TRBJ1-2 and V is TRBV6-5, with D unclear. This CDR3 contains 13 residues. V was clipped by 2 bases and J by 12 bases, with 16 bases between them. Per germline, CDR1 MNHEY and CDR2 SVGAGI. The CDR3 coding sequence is TGTGCCAGCAGTTACATCTCTGGCCTTCCGGACACCTTC. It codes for CASSYISGLPDTF.

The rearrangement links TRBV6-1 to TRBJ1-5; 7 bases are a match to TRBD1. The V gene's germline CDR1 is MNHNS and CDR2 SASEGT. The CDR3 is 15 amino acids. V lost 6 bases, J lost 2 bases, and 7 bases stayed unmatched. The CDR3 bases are TGTGCCAGCAGCTTCGACAGGGTGGGCAATCAGCCCCAGCATTTT. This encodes CASSFDRVGNQPQHF.

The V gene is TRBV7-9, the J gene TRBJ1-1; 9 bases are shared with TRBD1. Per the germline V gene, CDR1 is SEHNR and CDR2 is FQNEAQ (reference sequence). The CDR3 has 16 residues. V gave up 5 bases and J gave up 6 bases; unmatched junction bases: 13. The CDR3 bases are TGTGCCAGCAGCCGGACCCGGGACAGGGTCATCGCTGAAGCTTTCTTT. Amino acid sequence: CASSRTRDRVIAEAFF.

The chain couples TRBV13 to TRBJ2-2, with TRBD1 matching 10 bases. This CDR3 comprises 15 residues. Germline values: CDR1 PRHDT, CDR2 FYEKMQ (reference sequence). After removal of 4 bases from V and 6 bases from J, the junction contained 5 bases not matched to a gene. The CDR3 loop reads CASSSGTGAPGELFF. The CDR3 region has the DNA TGTGCCAGCAGCTCCGGGACAGGGGCCCCCGGGGAGCTGTTTTTT.

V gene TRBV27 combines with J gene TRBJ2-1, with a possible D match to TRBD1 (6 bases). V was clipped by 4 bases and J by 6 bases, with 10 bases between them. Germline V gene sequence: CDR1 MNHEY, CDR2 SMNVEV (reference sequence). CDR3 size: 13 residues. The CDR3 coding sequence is TGTGCCAGCAGTTATATGACAGGCAATGAGCAGTTCTTC. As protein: CASSYMTGNEQFF.

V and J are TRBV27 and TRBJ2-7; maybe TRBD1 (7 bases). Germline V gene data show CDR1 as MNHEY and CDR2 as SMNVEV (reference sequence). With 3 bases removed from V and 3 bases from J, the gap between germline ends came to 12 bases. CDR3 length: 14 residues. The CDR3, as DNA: TGTGCCAGCAGTTTGGCGGGACAGTTCTACGAGCAGTACTTC. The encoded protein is CASSLAGQFYEQYF.

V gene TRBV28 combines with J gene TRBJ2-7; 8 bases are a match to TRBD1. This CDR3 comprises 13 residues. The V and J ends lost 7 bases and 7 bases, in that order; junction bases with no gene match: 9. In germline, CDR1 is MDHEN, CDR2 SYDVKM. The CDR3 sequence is CASNRGDINEQYF. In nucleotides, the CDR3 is TGTGCCAGCAACAGGGGGGACATAAATGAGCAGTACTTC.

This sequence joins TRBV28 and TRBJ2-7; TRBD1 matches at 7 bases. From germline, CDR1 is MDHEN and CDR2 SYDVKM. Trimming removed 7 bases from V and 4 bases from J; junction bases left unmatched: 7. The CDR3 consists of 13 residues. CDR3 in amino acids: CASNPGTAYEQYF. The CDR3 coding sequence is TGTGCCAGCAACCCCGGGACAGCATACGAGCAGTACTTC.

The CDR3 bases are TGTGCCAGCAGCTTGGTAGCCATCTCGGGGCGGACCTACGAGCAGTACTTC. It translates to CASSLVAISGRTYEQYF. V and J are TRBV11-2 and TRBJ2-5; D possibly uses TRBD1 or TRBD2 (5 bases each). The end of the DNA fits TRBJ2-7 better, so the J call may be wrong. This CDR3 comprises 17 residues. The V gene's germline CDR1 is SGHAT and CDR2 FQNNGV.

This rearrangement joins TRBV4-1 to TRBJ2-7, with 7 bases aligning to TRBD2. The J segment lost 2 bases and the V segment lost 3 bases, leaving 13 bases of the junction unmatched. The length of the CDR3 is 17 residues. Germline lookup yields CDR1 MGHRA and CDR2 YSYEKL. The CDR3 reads CASSQGLLADKAYEQYF. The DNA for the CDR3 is TGCGCCAGCAGCCAGGGCCTTCTAGCGGACAAGGCCTACGAGCAGTACTTC.